The T cell receptor beta chain under discussion was sequenced for a study of cytotoxic CD8 clonotypes in ibrutinib-treated CLL. Study as a whole: After a median of around 70 months, 14 patients stayed remitted and approximately twelve progressed; responses had been partial in some 24 and complete in 2. Sample averages reached 255,043 productive templates and under 100,000 productive rearrangements. The study's findings and limits: In comparison with age-matched healthy donors, baseline clonality was higher and tracked circulating CD8+ T-cell counts. Sustained-remission and progressing patients had unequal sampling times.

On this clone itself: Its antigen remains unknown.

Assay used: immunoSEQ multiplex PCR; TCRdb lists only in-frame clones, some missing. The top ten hold roughly 25% of the sample, which has roughly 53,000 clones, 50% to 70% seen once. J was trimmed by 2 bases and V by 5 bases; bases with no gene match: 16. The CDR3 is 19 residues long. Looked up from germline, CDR1 is SGHTA and CDR2 is FQGNSA. The material was PBMCs, obtained at disease progression, from a patient treated with ibrutinib. The gene calls are TRBV7-2 and TRBJ2-7; 12 bases fit TRBD2. The clonotype was recovered from a human donor with chronic lymphocytic leukemia. CDR3 sequence reads: CASSPNSPGLAGITYEQYF. The CDR3 DNA sequence: TGTGCCAGCAGCCCCAACTCCCCCGGACTAGCGGGGATAACCTACGAGCAGTACTTC.